Included here is one T cell receptor beta chain sequence, with context. Its specific antigen is unknown. No qualities accompany the bases; no much larger clone lies one base away. The cohort comprised under 700 healthy bone marrow donors. At the time of sampling, all cohort members were nominally healthy, though unrecorded immune exposures were likely present. The donor tested CMV seronegative, placing the donor among the 350 or so seronegative members of the cohort. A peripheral blood sample was provided by each donor, and peripheral blood mononuclear cells were used for TCR beta sequencing. The Qiagen DNeasy Blood Extraction Kit was used to extract genomic DNA from the blood cell samples. The data were obtained in a study of cytomegalovirus exposure and HLA in healthy donors (dated by TCRdb to between 2016 and 2019). General notes on the study: In an earlier analysis of approximately 640 of the donors, roughly 300 Gb of sequence data and 100 million or so unique TCR beta sequences from about 180 million T cells were reported. Both class I and class II loci were covered by HLA typing, at four-digit resolution. Rather than using new phenotypic data, the later analysis identified candidate immune exposures from TCR beta sequences and from how often those sequences occurred across donors. To study patterns of TCR occurrence, a later analysis re-analyzed previously published TCR beta repertoires from several hundred donors and added high-resolution HLA genotyping. A separate validation cohort of roughly 110 different subjects was used in addition to the roughly 640-subject first cohort. An early release covering roughly 580 HLA-typed donors comprised roughly 300 gigabases of sequencing data and roughly 85 million unique TCR sequences. Of the approximately 400 genotyped donors, approximately 83% fell in the genetic ancestry cluster associated with self-reported Caucasian donors. The study combined high-throughput TCR immunosequencing, statistical association of individual TCRs with disease status, and machine learning to predict cytomegalovirus infection status. Among several hundred genotyped donors of the cohort, an average of roughly 230,000 unique TCR beta nucleotide sequences was sequenced per donor, of which about 20% were non-productive. Every discovery cohort repertoire had been produced on one sequencing platform. Roughly 5 DR-DQ haplotypes were treated as single units for association and clustering because of strong linkage in the cohort. Donor age, sex, ethnicity and CMV serostatus were compiled together with the repertoire data. The study was designed to test whether signatures of past pathogen exposure could be identified by cataloging public T cell receptors. In a later genetic analysis, genome-wide SNP genotypes for about 55% of the roughly 700 donors were used, and that subset was treated as a discovery cohort. To decide whether each TCR beta V gene segment behaved as functional or pseudogenic, an earlier analysis of some 570 of the donors relied on high-throughput TCR beta sequencing. The study used immunosequencing to profile the T cell repertoires of approximately 650 subjects and linked those repertoires to cytomegalovirus serostatus. Typing coverage varied by locus: roughly 629-640 donors for A, B, C, DRB1 and DQB1; roughly 520 for DQA1; approximately 610 for DPA1; approximately 490 for DPB1.

What the authors observed across the whole study: While some public TCRs were present in many individuals, most TCR sequences turned up only very rarely across donors. A group of highly shared sequence variants was considered likely to be a technical artifact of the sequencing pipeline. In an earlier analysis of some 500 of the donors, most TCR beta V segments were observed in productive rearrangements about 87% or about 30% of the time, broadly matching IMGT annotations. A later genetic analysis reported fewer N-insertions in productive TCRs among donors in an Asian-associated ancestry cluster than the roughly 700-donor mean. In a later analysis, HLA-associated TCR beta chains were found to be more clonally expanded and to have lower generation probabilities than equally common non-associated chains. Assigning TCR associations to individual alleles was difficult when HLA alleles, especially DR and DQ, strongly co-occurred. According to a later analysis, parvovirus B19, influenza, CMV and Epstein-Barr virus appeared linked to several top co-occurrence clusters. In a later analysis, most CMV-associated TCR beta chains were found to appear HLA-restricted, with HLA associations seemingly driven largely by CMV exposure. The authors suggested that the approach could potentially be generalized to other disease states and immunological phenotypes. In vitro tests confirmed that three of the cytomegalovirus-associated TCR beta chains recognize cytomegalovirus antigens. In a later genetic analysis, a missense DCLRE1C variant was associated with V-gene and J-gene trimming of TCR beta chains, and the association was replicated in an independent cohort. A further reported finding was that TCR beta sequences accurately predicted the HLA-A and HLA-B alleles for most subjects in the first cohort. In both the original and validation cohorts, the classifier was reported to diagnose cytomegalovirus status with high specificity and sensitivity. Presence/absence analyses assumed roughly uniform sequencing depth across donors, an assumption that may not hold. Some IMGT-functional V segments, including TRBV6-2 and TRBV6-3, could not be told apart with the 87-base-pair reads, so those segments were excluded. Specific HLA alleles were associated with roughly 17,000 TCR beta sequences at a false discovery rate of 0.05 in a later analysis. For the cohort, immune exposure information was limited to CMV serostatus. HLA typing was unavailable for some donors at each locus, so association tests used only the typed subset. The study gave a list of 150 to 200 TCR beta chains associated with cytomegalovirus. Correlated functional status among segregating V segments might reflect linkage disequilibrium, but an unknown experimental factor could not be ruled out. According to a later analysis, TCR association rates differed among HLA loci, with DRB1 alleles showing the most associated TCRs and HLA-C alleles showing the fewest. The cohort was sequenced for TCR beta chains only, and without alpha or paired-chain data the features that could be detected were limited. Because counts were too low, about 15 rarely observed V segments, including chromosome 9 orphons, were left out of the earlier analysis of approximately 580 of the donors.

The germline V and J ends show losses of 0 bases and 6 bases respectively, and no gene match explains 9 bases of the junction. Measured from the cysteine to the phenylalanine, the CDR3 is 16 residues long. The entry retains the CDR3 DNA only, 48 bases that are in frame from base 1. Taken from the germline V gene, the CDR1 and CDR2 loops are MNHEY and SVGAGI. The method was the immunoSEQ multiplex PCR assay. The multiplex PCR relied on a mix of 60 forward primers for TCR Vbeta segments and 13 reverse primers for TCR Jbeta segments. The CDR3 region of rearranged TCR beta genes was amplified from genomic DNA by a multiplex PCR assay. On the Illumina HiSeq System, the amplified TCR beta libraries were sequenced as 87-base-pair reads. The published analysis was carried out like this. A later analysis tallied tens of millions of unique TCR beta chains across the roughly 610 repertoires, and about 12 million of those chains were shared by two or more donors. To remove PCR and sequencing errors, raw reads were error-corrected and collapsed into unique sequences using a nearest-neighbor algorithm that merged closely related sequences. CDR3 sequences were aligned to IMGT reference sequences to assign V, D and J gene segments. Each retained sequence needed at least a six-nucleotide match to both a V gene segment and a J gene segment. A rearrangement was called productive if the CDR3 had no stop codons and remained in frame with V and J, and every other rearrangement was called non-productive. CDR3 was defined by IMGT convention, running from the second conserved V-encoded cysteine to the conserved J-encoded phenylalanine. The earlier analysis of about 590 of the donors excluded sequences that lacked an unambiguous match to a single V gene segment. In an earlier analysis of several hundred of the donors, a V segment was called functional when productive rearrangements were above 56.7%, and segregating when the standard deviation between donors exceeded 5%. To diagnose cytomegalovirus status from the catalog of TCR beta chain sequences, a statistical classification framework was built. In a later analysis, V and J genes were assigned by comparing TCR nucleotide sequences against IMGT/GENE-DB human TR gene sequences. Using the TCRdist pipeline, a later analysis assigned CDR3 sequences along with most-parsimonious VDJ recombination scenarios. In a later analysis, every TCR beta chain was defined by the combination of its CDR3 amino acid sequence and its V-gene family, and reads without a unique V-gene family were dropped. As a way to deal with suspected cross-contamination and a sequencing artifact, a later analysis dropped more than 500 nucleotide sequences that were highly shared and had low generation probability. For each public chain, a later analysis derived a clonal expansion index from normalized ranks of inferred template counts within each repertoire. A later analysis computed generation probabilities with a VDJ recombination model fitted to out-of-frame rearrangements, and checked the results against IGoR. A later analysis scored TCR-TCR, TCR-HLA and TCR-CMV co-occurrence with hypergeometric tests, applying a repertoire-size bias correction to TCR pairs. To estimate false discovery rates, a later analysis permuted the HLA or CMV assignments 20 times. In a later analysis, co-occurring TCRs were grouped using DBSCAN, and TCRdist sequence similarity was added for clustering within HLA-allele-positive subsets. For co-occurrence clustering, repertoires with fewer than 30,000 or more than 120,000 public chains were excluded, along with roughly five repertoires with anomalous nucleotide sharing. Here the immuneACCESS table is served through TCRdb, limited to in-frame sequences with V and J called. Missing clones are a known gap in these copies; in checked studies unresolved V genes cover under half, and the rest lacks a known reason. That table gives V, J and clone size, and the DNA gave D and trimming. The sample table shows 150,000 to 200,000 clones, and around 73% are seen once. The top ten hold over 1.1% of the sample.

The sequence joins TRBV6-5 to TRBJ2-3; TRBD1 agrees with 7 junctional bases. This receptor was obtained from a male donor in good health and CMV-seronegative. The sample was PBMCs. In nucleotide form, the sequence is TGTGCCAGCAGTTACTCGAGACAGGGTGTTTCCGATACGCAGTATTTT. Its protein is CASSYSRQGVSDTQYF.